Listed below are T cell receptor beta chains from one sample, sequenced in a study of blood T cell repertoires in COVID-19. Assay used: immunoSEQ multiplex PCR; TCRdb lists only in-frame clones, some missing. Of around 50,000 clones detected, 86% appear once; the ten largest clones hold under 3%. Source material: peripheral blood. The receptors come from a woman older than 75 with acute or convalescent COVID-19. The CDR3 runs from the conserved cysteine through the conserved F or W. Each record gives: V gene, D gene, clone size, J gene, CDR3 protein, CDR3 DNA. The D gene is left open where the match is weak. Part of the rows lack a size; the others show once, few, many or a class for expanded clones.

V gene: TRBV6-5
D gene: -
clone size: -
J gene: TRBJ1-3
CDR3 protein: CASSYSLSSGNTIYF
CDR3 DNA: TGTGCCAGCAGTTACTCACTTAGCTCTGGAAACACCATATATTTT

V gene: TRBV5-6
D gene: -
clone size: -
J gene: TRBJ1-4
CDR3 protein: CASSYGLNNEKLFF
CDR3 DNA: TGTGCCAGCAGTTATGGACTGAATAATGAAAAACTGTTTTTT

V gene: TRBV30
D gene: -
clone size: -
J gene: TRBJ2-5
CDR3 protein: CAWSEGDNQETQYF
CDR3 DNA: TGTGCCTGGAGTGAGGGGGACAATCAAGAGACCCAGTACTTC

V gene: TRBV6-5
D gene: -
clone size: -
J gene: TRBJ1-3
CDR3 protein: CASSYSRTVGNTIYF
CDR3 DNA: TGTGCCAGCAGTTACTCCCGGACAGTTGGAAACACCATATATTTT

V gene: TRBV18
D gene: -
clone size: -
J gene: TRBJ1-2
CDR3 protein: CASSKGGVYGYTF
CDR3 DNA: TGTGCCAGCTCCAAAGGAGGGGTCTATGGCTACACCTTC

V gene: TRBV25-1
D gene: -
clone size: -
J gene: TRBJ1-6
CDR3 protein: CASSVWTGPGDSPLHF
CDR3 DNA: TGTGCCAGCAGTGTCTGGACTGGACCTGGGGATTCACCCCTCCACTTT

V gene: TRBV6-5
D gene: TRBD1
clone size: -
J gene: TRBJ1-5
CDR3 protein: CASTKGQGDNQPQHF
CDR3 DNA: TGTGCCAGCACTAAGGGGCAGGGGGACAATCAGCCCCAGCATTTT

V gene: TRBV6-1
D gene: -
clone size: -
J gene: TRBJ2-7
CDR3 protein: CASSEGPGSSYEQYF
CDR3 DNA: TGTGCCAGCAGTGAAGGGCCGGGATCATCCTACGAGCAGTACTTC

V gene: TRBV2
D gene: -
clone size: -
J gene: TRBJ2-1
CDR3 protein: CASSEATPGWDEQFF
CDR3 DNA: TGTGCCAGCAGTGAAGCGACCCCGGGTTGGGATGAGCAGTTCTTC

V gene: TRBV19
D gene: -
clone size: -
J gene: TRBJ2-7
CDR3 protein: CASSIDTGRDEQYF
CDR3 DNA: TGTGCCAGTAGTATAGATACAGGGAGGGACGAGCAGTACTTC

V gene: TRBV6-5
D gene: -
clone size: -
J gene: TRBJ2-5
CDR3 protein: CASSWTVQETQYF
CDR3 DNA: TGTGCCAGCAGTTGGACAGTACAAGAGACCCAGTACTTC

V gene: TRBV7-2
D gene: -
clone size: -
J gene: TRBJ1-2
CDR3 protein: CASSSGGAPYGYTF
CDR3 DNA: TGTGCCAGCAGCTCCGGGGGGGCGCCGTATGGCTACACCTTC

V gene: TRBV2
D gene: -
clone size: -
J gene: TRBJ1-3
CDR3 protein: CASSEGGGFRGNTIYF
CDR3 DNA: TGTGCCAGCAGTGAAGGGGGAGGGTTCCGAGGAAACACCATATATTTT

V gene: TRBV6-6
D gene: TRBD2
clone size: -
J gene: TRBJ2-5
CDR3 protein: CASSYLGSGGDGTQYF
CDR3 DNA: TGTGCCAGCAGTTATCTCGGTAGCGGGGGGGACGGGACCCAGTACTTC

V gene: TRBV10-1
D gene: TRBD2
clone size: -
J gene: TRBJ2-3
CDR3 protein: CATKRTSGGPQQYF
CDR3 DNA: TGCGCCACCAAGAGGACTAGCGGGGGCCCCCAGCAGTATTTT

V gene: TRBV5-1
D gene: TRBD1
clone size: once
J gene: TRBJ2-7
CDR3 protein: CASSPAGGAKDEQYF
CDR3 DNA: TGCGCCAGCAGCCCGGCAGGGGGCGCAAAAGACGAGCAGTACTTC

V gene: TRBV28
D gene: -
clone size: -
J gene: TRBJ1-3
CDR3 protein: CASSLRGNGNTIYF
CDR3 DNA: TGTGCCAGCAGTTTAAGGGGAAACGGAAACACCATATATTTT

V gene: TRBV5-1
D gene: TRBD2
clone size: -
J gene: TRBJ2-5
CDR3 protein: CASKEIAGAYQETQYF
CDR3 DNA: TGCGCCAGCAAGGAAATAGCGGGGGCTTACCAAGAGACCCAGTACTTC

V gene: TRBV7-2
D gene: TRBD2
clone size: -
J gene: TRBJ2-5
CDR3 protein: CASSLTAGGSGTQYF
CDR3 DNA: TGTGCCAGCAGCTTAACAGCGGGGGGGTCGGGGACCCAGTACTTC